This is a list of T cell receptor beta chains from one sample in a study of beta chain features in type 1 diabetes. Data came from immunoSEQ multiplex PCR; TCRdb stores just in-frame clones and leaves some out. Among hundreds of thousands of clones listed, roughly a tenth were seen once. The sequencing sample was made of central memory CD4+ T cells from blood. The receptor set was obtained from a man in his thirties or forties with type 1 diabetes. CDR3s include the opening cysteine and the closing phenylalanine or tryptophan. D genes are given only for firm matches. The size entry is marked missing in some rows and otherwise reads once, few, many or a size class.

V: TRBV5-1
J: TRBJ2-2
size: few
length: 17
D: TRBD2
CDR3: CASSLEGTSIGTGELFF
DNA: TGCGCCAGCAGCTTGGAAGGGACTAGCATCGGGACCGGGGAGCTGTTTTTT

V: TRBV27
J: TRBJ1-1
size: few
length: 12
D: TRBD1
CDR3: CASSSRTGEAFF
DNA: TGTGCCAGCAGTTCGAGGACAGGGGAAGCTTTCTTT

V: TRBV4-1
J: TRBJ1-4
size: few
length: 16
D: TRBD1
CDR3: CASSQDRDRGYEKLFF
DNA: TGCGCCAGCAGCCAAGATCGGGACAGGGGATATGAAAAACTGTTTTTT

V: TRBV13
J: TRBJ2-5
size: few
length: 13
D: NA
CDR3: CASSLTGRETQYF
DNA: TGTGCCAGCAGCTTAACAGGGCGAGAGACCCAGTACTTC

V: TRBV5-4
J: TRBJ2-7
size: few
length: 13
D: NA
CDR3: CASSSTGAYEQYF
DNA: TGTGCCAGCAGCTCGACGGGAGCCTACGAGCAGTACTTC

V: TRBV6-1
J: TRBJ2-5
size: NA
length: 14
D: TRBD2
CDR3: CAGSSGGSGETQYF
DNA: TGTGCCGGGAGTAGCGGGGGGTCAGGAGAGACCCAGTACTTC

V: TRBV28
J: TRBJ2-4
size: few
length: 16
D: TRBD2
CDR3: CASSLTASGAKNIQYF
DNA: TGTGCCAGCAGTTTAACGGCTAGCGGGGCCAAAAACATTCAGTACTTC

V: TRBV7-2
J: TRBJ2-1
size: many
length: 13
D: NA
CDR3: CASSSREVDEQFF
DNA: TGTGCCAGCAGCTCCAGAGAGGTCGATGAGCAGTTCTTC

V: TRBV7-2
J: TRBJ2-5
size: NA
length: 15
D: TRBD1
CDR3: CASSFQGVSQETQYF
DNA: TGTGCCAGCAGCTTTCAGGGGGTCTCCCAAGAGACCCAGTACTTC

V: TRBV10-1
J: TRBJ1-1
size: few
length: 13
D: NA
CDR3: CASSGQINTEAFF
DNA: TGCGCCAGCAGTGGTCAGATCAACACTGAAGCTTTCTTT

V: TRBV5-1
J: TRBJ2-3
size: NA
length: 17
D: NA
CDR3: CASSSPASEPSTDTQYF
DNA: TGCGCCAGCAGCTCCCCGGCTAGCGAGCCAAGCACAGATACGCAGTATTTT

V: TRBV7-6
J: TRBJ1-2
size: few
length: 15
D: TRBD1
CDR3: CASSSRGGTDPPILF
DNA: TGTGCCAGCAGCTCACGAGGGGGGACAGATCCTCCGATCCTATTC

V: TRBV7-2
J: TRBJ1-2
size: few
length: 15
D: TRBD1
CDR3: CASSQAGTANYGYTF
DNA: TGCGCCAGCAGCCAAGCCGGGACAGCTAACTATGGCTACACCTTC

V: TRBV6-5
J: TRBJ2-7
size: NA
length: 15
D: NA
CDR3: CASSPPIVGSYEQYF
DNA: TGTGCCAGCAGTCCCCCCATCGTAGGCTCCTACGAGCAGTACTTC

V: TRBV7-9
J: TRBJ2-7
size: NA
length: 14
D: TRBD1
CDR3: CASSTRDSAYEQYF
DNA: TGTGCCAGCAGCACCCGGGACAGCGCCTACGAGCAGTACTTC

V: TRBV2
J: TRBJ2-3
size: few
length: 15
D: NA
CDR3: CASSPGPNQGDTQYF
DNA: TGTGCCAGCAGCCCCGGTCCAAATCAGGGAGATACGCAGTATTTT

V: TRBV29-1
J: TRBJ2-3
size: NA
length: 14
D: NA
CDR3: CSVARGLSTDTQYF
DNA: TGCAGCGTTGCCCGAGGACTTAGCACAGATACGCAGTATTTT

V: TRBV4-1
J: TRBJ2-5
size: few
length: 13
D: NA
CDR3: CASSHSAEETQYF
DNA: TGCGCCAGCAGCCATTCAGCGGAAGAGACCCAGTACTTC

V: TRBV5-1
J: TRBJ2-7
size: NA
length: 16
D: TRBD1
CDR3: CASSPSGQGAFYEQYF
DNA: TGCGCCAGCAGCCCCTCGGGACAGGGGGCGTTTTACGAGCAGTACTTC

V: TRBV6-1
J: TRBJ1-1
size: once
length: 13
D: NA
CDR3: CASSKRTDSEAFF
DNA: TGTGCCAGCAGTAAACGGACAGATTCTGAAGCTTTCTTT

V: TRBV20-1
J: TRBJ1-2
size: few
length: 11
D: NA
CDR3: CSARRGRGYTF
DNA: TGCAGTGCTAGAAGGGGTAGAGGCTACACCTTC

V: TRBV10-3
J: TRBJ1-2
size: few
length: 15
D: NA
CDR3: CAISEGRSGFYGYTF
DNA: TGTGCCATCAGTGAGGGGCGGAGCGGTTTCTATGGCTACACCTTC

V: TRBV4-3
J: TRBJ2-1
size: NA
length: 17
D: NA
CDR3: CASSQEAGPSSYNEQFF
DNA: TGCGCCAGCAGCCAAGAAGCAGGACCAAGCTCCTACAATGAGCAGTTCTTC

V: TRBV14
J: TRBJ2-7
size: NA
length: 10
D: TRBD1
CDR3: CGGQGFEQYF
DNA: TGTGGGGGACAGGGGTTCGAGCAGTACTTC

V: TRBV7-2
J: TRBJ2-1
size: NA
length: 15
D: TRBD1
CDR3: CASSLAQGPGDEQFF
DNA: TGTGCCAGCAGCTTAGCACAGGGGCCCGGGGATGAGCAGTTCTTC

V: TRBV27
J: TRBJ2-7
size: many
length: 12
D: NA
CDR3: CASSFRGSEQYF
DNA: TGTGCCAGCAGTTTTCGGGGGTCCGAGCAGTACTTC